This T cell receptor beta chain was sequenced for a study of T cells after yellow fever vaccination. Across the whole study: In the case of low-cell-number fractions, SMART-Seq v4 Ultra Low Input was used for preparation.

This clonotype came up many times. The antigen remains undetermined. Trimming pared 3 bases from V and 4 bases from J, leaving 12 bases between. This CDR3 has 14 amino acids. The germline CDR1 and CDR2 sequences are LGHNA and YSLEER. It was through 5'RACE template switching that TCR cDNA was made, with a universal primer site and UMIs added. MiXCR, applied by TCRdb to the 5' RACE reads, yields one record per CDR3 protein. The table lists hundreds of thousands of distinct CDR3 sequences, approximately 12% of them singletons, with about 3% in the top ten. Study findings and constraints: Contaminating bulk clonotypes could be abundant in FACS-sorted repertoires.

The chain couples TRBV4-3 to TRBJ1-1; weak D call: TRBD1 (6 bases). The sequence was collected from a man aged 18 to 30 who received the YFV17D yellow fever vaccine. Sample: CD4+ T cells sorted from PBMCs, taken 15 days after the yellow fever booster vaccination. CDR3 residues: CASSHGGQPTEAFF. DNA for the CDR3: TGCGCCAGCAGCCACGGTGGACAGCCCACTGAAGCTTTCTTT.